This T cell receptor beta chain comes out of a study of blood T cell repertoires in COVID-19. The method was immunoSEQ multiplex PCR; TCRdb's version includes in-frame clones alone and lacks a portion of them. This table has fewer than 250,000 clones, about nine tenths appearing once. There are 13 residues in the CDR3. With 4 bases clipped from V and 6 bases from J, the junction kept 5 bases outside the gene matches. The source of this sequence is a man in his thirties or forties with COVID-19, enrolled during active disease. The sequenced sample consisted of peripheral blood. The chain is built from TRBV12-3 or TRBV12-4 and TRBJ1-2, with 7 bases that match TRBD1. The DNA of the CDR3 is TGTGCCAGCAGTTACGACAGGGTTAATGGCTACACCTTC. Translated, it gives CASSYDRVNGYTF.